These T cell receptor beta chains were read from a single sample in a study of blood T cell repertoires in COVID-19. Profiling relied on immunoSEQ multiplex PCR, and the TCRdb table lists in-frame clones only, not all of them. The table has more than 95,000 clones, about 75% seen once; the top ten hold just under 20%. Sequenced material: peripheral blood. All receptors derive from a woman between 65 and 79 years old with acute or convalescent COVID-19. The CDR3 runs from the conserved cysteine through the conserved F or W. Size is omitted from some rows. Given values are once, few, many or a class for expanded clones.

J gene,CDR3 length,V gene,clone size,CDR3 protein
TRBJ1-2,13,TRBV18,.,CASSPSQVYGYTF
TRBJ1-2,14,TRBV5-1,few,CASSLVGQVYGYTF
TRBJ2-7,13,TRBV19,.,CASSQTGGYEQYF
TRBJ1-1,12,TRBV29-1,.,CSVGQASPEAFF
TRBJ1-1,13,TRBV5-4,.,CASSRQQNTEAFF
TRBJ2-7,14,TRBV29-1,.,CSVENQGFSYEQYF
TRBJ2-2,14,TRBV19,.,CASSALTGTGELFF
TRBJ2-2,13,TRBV2,few,CASDGRNTGELFF
TRBJ1-2,12,TRBV3-1/TRBV3-2,.,CASSQGTVGYTF
TRBJ1-2,15,TRBV28,.,CASSPRRGGIVGYTF
TRBJ1-5,14,TRBV19,many,CASSDDSNNQPQHF
TRBJ1-1,15,TRBV7-2,.,CASSLAPGLNTEAFF
TRBJ2-7,14,TRBV3-1/TRBV3-2,.,CASSQDRINYEQYF
TRBJ2-3,11,TRBV19,.,CASSIRDTQYF
TRBJ1-2,11,TRBV29-1,.,CSVRTGLEYTF
TRBJ2-1,16,TRBV7-9,.,CASSGRTGKSLNEQFF
TRBJ2-5,12,TRBV11-2,few,CASKDRSGTQYF
TRBJ2-7,16,TRBV11-2,.,CASSWTPGGGSLEQYF
TRBJ2-5,12,TRBV29-1,once,CSVGTSAETQYF
TRBJ2-3,17,TRBV4-1,.,CASSQRRDRGSADTQYF
TRBJ2-2,15,TRBV4-1,.,CASSQGGLPTGELFF
TRBJ1-1,13,TRBV18,.,CASSATGSTEAFF
TRBJ2-6,18,TRBV6-1,.,CASSEAQVRGPGANVLTF
TRBJ1-4,14,TRBV5-1,.,CASSLWGENEKLFF
TRBJ1-4,17,TRBV25-1,.,CASSESRQLATNEKLFF
TRBJ2-1,15,TRBV27,.,CASSFLQNVPNEQFF
TRBJ1-1,16,TRBV5-4,.,CASTVGGQLSNTEAFF
TRBJ2-1,16,TRBV7-2,.,CASSLAGGGGAPEQFF